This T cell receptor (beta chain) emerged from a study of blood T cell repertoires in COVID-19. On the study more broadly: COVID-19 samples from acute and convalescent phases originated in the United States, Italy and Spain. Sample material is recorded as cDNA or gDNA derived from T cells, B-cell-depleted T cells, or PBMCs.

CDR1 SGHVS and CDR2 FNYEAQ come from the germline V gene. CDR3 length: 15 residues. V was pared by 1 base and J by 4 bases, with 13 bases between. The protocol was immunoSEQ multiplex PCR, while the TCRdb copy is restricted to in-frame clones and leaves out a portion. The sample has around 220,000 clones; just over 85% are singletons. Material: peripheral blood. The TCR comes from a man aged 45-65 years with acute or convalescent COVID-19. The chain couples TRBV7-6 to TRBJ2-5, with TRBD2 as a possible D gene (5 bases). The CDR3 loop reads CASSLVSLGRETQYF. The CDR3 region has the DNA TGTGCCAGCAGCTTAGTGTCACTAGGAAGAGAGACCCAGTACTTC.